What follows describes a single T cell receptor beta chain. Its target is not known. Generated by immunoSEQ multiplex PCR, the TCRdb table keeps only in-frame clones and is missing some. The sample includes around 75,000 clones, roughly 73% of them seen just once. Antigen-specific CD4+ T cells were expanded with viral peptide pools in the ViraFEST assay before sequencing. When ten to eleven days of culture had elapsed, CD4+ T cells were isolated. This individual contracted SARS-CoV-2 between March and December 2020, as verified by PCR. Supplemented with roughly 9 IU/ml IL-2 and 9.5 to 10 ug/ml peptides, some 2 million PBMC per well were kept in culture. The sample originates from a study of vaccination effects on CD4 cells after COVID-19. Study results and caveats: Substantial clonal contraction characterized both infection- and vaccine-induced clones late after vaccination.

J was trimmed by 2 bases and V by 5 bases; bases with no gene match: 10. The CDR3 has 17 residues. Germline CDR1 and CDR2: KGHSH and LQKENI. The specimen was CD4+ T cells from PBMCs cultured with HIV peptides, collected before COVID-19 vaccination. Subset of the sample: HIV-1 Nef peptide pool negative control/reference culture. This TCR was recovered from a human donor who had a prior SARS-CoV-2 infection. V usage is TRBV18 and J usage is TRBJ2-3, with 10 bases that match TRBD2. In DNA, the CDR3 is TGTGCCAGCTCATCATTAAAGACTAGCGGGTTCACAGATACGCAGTATTTT. Translation: CASSSLKTSGFTDTQYF.